This is a list of T cell receptor beta chains from one sample in a study of CD8 T cells in Susac syndrome. TCRdb re-called the immunoSEQ multiplex PCR reads with MiXCR, one entry per CDR3 protein. Of under 200,000 distinct CDR3 sequences in the sample, roughly 96% are singletons; the top ten hold approximately 0.094%. The sequencing input was CD4+ T cells from PBMCs. The receptors come from a human donor in good health. Both conserved end residues are part of each CDR3. Fields, in order: CDR3 protein, CDR3 DNA, clone size, V gene, D gene, J gene. A D gene is named only where the DNA matches it firmly. Size is omitted from some rows. Given values are once, few, many or a class for expanded clones.

cdr3_aa: CASSKQGSGNTIYF
cdr3_nt: TGTGCCAGCAGCAAACAGGGATCTGGAAACACCATATATTTT
clone_size: -
v_call: TRBV9
d_call: -
j_call: TRBJ1-3

cdr3_aa: CAWSVETQYF
cdr3_nt: TGTGCCTGGAGTGTCGAGACCCAGTACTTC
clone_size: few
v_call: TRBV30
d_call: -
j_call: TRBJ2-5

cdr3_aa: CASSPIQGSSGANVLTF
cdr3_nt: TGTGCCAGCAGTCCTATACAGGGCTCCTCTGGGGCCAACGTCCTGACTTTC
clone_size: -
v_call: TRBV27
d_call: -
j_call: TRBJ2-6

cdr3_aa: CASSLWTGPNSPLHF
cdr3_nt: TGTGCCAGCAGCTTATGGACAGGGCCTAATTCACCCCTCCACTTT
clone_size: -
v_call: TRBV7-2
d_call: TRBD1
j_call: TRBJ1-6

cdr3_aa: CASSYTLSTDTQYF
cdr3_nt: TGTGCCAGCAGCTATACTCTTAGCACAGATACGCAGTATTTT
clone_size: -
v_call: TRBV9
d_call: -
j_call: TRBJ2-3

cdr3_aa: CASRARIGAGEETQYF
cdr3_nt: TGTGCCAGCAGAGCGAGGATAGGGGCCGGGGAAGAGACCCAGTACTTC
clone_size: -
v_call: TRBV5-4
d_call: -
j_call: TRBJ2-5

cdr3_aa: CASSGGRAGGYTF
cdr3_nt: TGTGCCAGCAGTGGAGGCAGGGCTGGCGGCTACACCTTC
clone_size: -
v_call: TRBV2
d_call: -
j_call: TRBJ1-2

cdr3_aa: CSARDLVQVNEQFF
cdr3_nt: TGCAGTGCTAGAGATCTCGTCCAGGTCAATGAGCAGTTCTTC
clone_size: -
v_call: TRBV20-1
d_call: -
j_call: TRBJ2-1

cdr3_aa: CASSKRRRGQLFLYGYTF
cdr3_nt: TGCGCCAGCAGTAAGCGGAGGAGGGGGCAGCTTTTTCTCTATGGCTACACCTTC
clone_size: once
v_call: TRBV23-1
d_call: TRBD1
j_call: TRBJ1-2

cdr3_aa: CSVGRTGSAGELFF
cdr3_nt: TGCAGCGTCGGTCGGACAGGGTCGGCCGGGGAGCTGTTTTTT
clone_size: -
v_call: TRBV29-1
d_call: TRBD1
j_call: TRBJ2-2

cdr3_aa: CASSPRNQETQYF
cdr3_nt: TGTGCCAGCAGCCCACGGAACCAAGAGACCCAGTACTTC
clone_size: once
v_call: TRBV12-3/TRBV12-4
d_call: -
j_call: TRBJ2-5

cdr3_aa: CASSLRIAGSTDTQYF
cdr3_nt: TGTGCCAGCAGCCTTAGGATCGCGGGGAGCACAGATACGCAGTATTTT
clone_size: -
v_call: TRBV3-1
d_call: -
j_call: TRBJ2-3

cdr3_aa: CASTKGHRNQPQHF
cdr3_nt: TGTGCCAGCACTAAGGGTCACCGGAATCAGCCCCAGCATTTT
clone_size: -
v_call: TRBV6-6
d_call: -
j_call: TRBJ1-5

cdr3_aa: CATSRDLGRTGELFF
cdr3_nt: TGTGCCACCAGCAGAGATCTCGGACGAACCGGGGAGCTGTTTTTT
clone_size: -
v_call: TRBV15
d_call: -
j_call: TRBJ2-2

cdr3_aa: CASSVEVTSGPQETQYF
cdr3_nt: TGTGCCAGCAGCGTAGAGGTGACTAGCGGGCCACAAGAGACCCAGTACTTC
clone_size: -
v_call: TRBV9
d_call: TRBD2
j_call: TRBJ2-5

cdr3_aa: CASGTGTNKLEQYF
cdr3_nt: TGTGCCAGCGGCACCGGGACTAACAAACTCGAGCAGTACTTC
clone_size: -
v_call: TRBV7-2
d_call: TRBD2
j_call: TRBJ2-7

cdr3_aa: CASSLGDQPQHF
cdr3_nt: TGTGCCAGCAGCTTAGGGGATCAGCCCCAGCATTTT
clone_size: -
v_call: TRBV7-9
d_call: -
j_call: TRBJ1-5

cdr3_aa: CSVREQGLGETQYF
cdr3_nt: TGCAGTGTACGAGAACAGGGGTTGGGCGAGACCCAGTACTTC
clone_size: -
v_call: TRBV20-1
d_call: TRBD1
j_call: TRBJ2-5

cdr3_aa: CASSLSESYGYTF
cdr3_nt: TGTGCCAGCAGTTTATCTGAGTCCTATGGCTACACCTTC
clone_size: -
v_call: TRBV28
d_call: -
j_call: TRBJ1-2

cdr3_aa: CASSQPGEQYF
cdr3_nt: TGTGCCAGCAGCCAGCCGGGCGAGCAGTACTTC
clone_size: once
v_call: TRBV3-1
d_call: -
j_call: TRBJ2-7

cdr3_aa: CASSFQGGSEQFF
cdr3_nt: TGTGCCAGCAGCTTTCAGGGGGGTAGTGAGCAGTTCTTC
clone_size: -
v_call: TRBV5-4
d_call: -
j_call: TRBJ2-1

cdr3_aa: CASSQAPSFADGYTF
cdr3_nt: TGTGCCAGCAGCCAAGCCCCCTCGTTTGCAGATGGCTACACCTTC
clone_size: -
v_call: TRBV3-1
d_call: -
j_call: TRBJ1-2

cdr3_aa: CASSFGAGGEKLFF
cdr3_nt: TGTGCCAGCAGTTTTGGGGCCGGAGGTGAAAAACTGTTTTTT
clone_size: few
v_call: TRBV12-3/TRBV12-4
d_call: -
j_call: TRBJ1-4

cdr3_aa: CSVSENTEAFF
cdr3_nt: TGCAGCGTTTCAGAGAACACTGAAGCTTTCTTT
clone_size: -
v_call: TRBV29-1
d_call: -
j_call: TRBJ1-1

cdr3_aa: CASSLSSGGNEQFF
cdr3_nt: TGTGCCAGCAGTTTGTCTAGCGGAGGCAATGAGCAGTTCTTC
clone_size: few
v_call: TRBV12-3/TRBV12-4
d_call: TRBD2
j_call: TRBJ2-1

cdr3_aa: CSVARLTNEQFF
cdr3_nt: TGCAGCGTTGCCCGGCTAACCAATGAGCAGTTCTTC
clone_size: -
v_call: TRBV29-1
d_call: -
j_call: TRBJ2-1

cdr3_aa: CASSDIAGNYNEQFF
cdr3_nt: TGTGCCAGCAGCGATATAGCGGGGAATTACAATGAGCAGTTCTTC
clone_size: -
v_call: TRBV5-4
d_call: TRBD2
j_call: TRBJ2-1

cdr3_aa: CSATEYNEQFF
cdr3_nt: TGCAGCGCCACAGAGTACAATGAGCAGTTCTTC
clone_size: -
v_call: TRBV29-1
d_call: -
j_call: TRBJ2-1

cdr3_aa: CASTLSAGQPEQYF
cdr3_nt: TGTGCCAGCACTCTTTCGGCCGGACAGCCGGAGCAGTACTTC
clone_size: -
v_call: TRBV7-2
d_call: -
j_call: TRBJ2-7

cdr3_aa: CSVDAGPGTDTQYF
cdr3_nt: TGCAGCGTTGACGCGGGGCCCGGCACAGATACGCAGTATTTT
clone_size: -
v_call: TRBV29-1
d_call: -
j_call: TRBJ2-3

cdr3_aa: CASSGSSFEAFF
cdr3_nt: TGTGCCAGCAGTGGGTCGTCTTTTGAAGCTTTCTTT
clone_size: -
v_call: TRBV2
d_call: -
j_call: TRBJ1-1

cdr3_aa: CASAPGTGTATLHF
cdr3_nt: TGTGCCAGCGCCCCCGGGACAGGGACCGCGACCCTCCACTTT
clone_size: -
v_call: TRBV27
d_call: TRBD1
j_call: TRBJ1-6

cdr3_aa: CASSYLQGSDGYTF
cdr3_nt: TGTGCCAGCAGCTATCTCCAGGGGAGTGATGGCTACACCTTC
clone_size: -
v_call: TRBV11-1
d_call: -
j_call: TRBJ1-2

cdr3_aa: CASSRTGGNYGYTF
cdr3_nt: TGCGCCAGCAGCCGAACAGGGGGCAACTATGGCTACACCTTC
clone_size: -
v_call: TRBV4-1
d_call: TRBD1
j_call: TRBJ1-2

cdr3_aa: CSVGIQGNNQPQHF
cdr3_nt: TGCAGCGTTGGCATCCAGGGCAACAATCAGCCCCAGCATTTT
clone_size: -
v_call: TRBV29-1
d_call: -
j_call: TRBJ1-5

cdr3_aa: CASSLNNLVYGYTF
cdr3_nt: TGTGCCAGCAGTTTAAACAACCTGGTCTATGGCTACACCTTC
clone_size: -
v_call: TRBV12-3/TRBV12-4
d_call: -
j_call: TRBJ1-2

cdr3_aa: CASSTSGTIDTQYF
cdr3_nt: TGTGCCAGCAGCACTAGCGGGACGATAGATACGCAGTATTTT
clone_size: -
v_call: TRBV11-1
d_call: TRBD2
j_call: TRBJ2-3

cdr3_aa: CATSDQYQETQYF
cdr3_nt: TGTGCCACCAGTGATCAGTACCAAGAGACCCAGTACTTC
clone_size: few
v_call: TRBV24-1
d_call: -
j_call: TRBJ2-5

cdr3_aa: CSAISGSSYNEQFF
cdr3_nt: TGCAGTGCTATCAGCGGGAGCTCCTACAATGAGCAGTTCTTC
clone_size: few
v_call: TRBV20-1
d_call: TRBD2
j_call: TRBJ2-1

cdr3_aa: CASSVGRHSTDTQYF
cdr3_nt: TGTGCCAGCAGCGTAGGGAGACACTCGACAGATACGCAGTATTTT
clone_size: -
v_call: TRBV9
d_call: -
j_call: TRBJ2-3

cdr3_aa: CATSRSGTVNEKLFF
cdr3_nt: TGTGCCACCAGCAGATCCGGGACAGTCAATGAAAAACTGTTTTTT
clone_size: -
v_call: TRBV15
d_call: TRBD1
j_call: TRBJ1-4

cdr3_aa: CASSLIQTSTDTQYF
cdr3_nt: TGTGCCAGCAGCTTAATACAGACTAGCACAGATACGCAGTATTTT
clone_size: -
v_call: TRBV7-2
d_call: -
j_call: TRBJ2-3

cdr3_aa: CASQRADTQYF
cdr3_nt: TGTGCCAGCCAGAGGGCGGATACGCAGTATTTT
clone_size: -
v_call: TRBV7-9
d_call: -
j_call: TRBJ2-3

cdr3_aa: CASISTTGELFF
cdr3_nt: TGTGCCAGCATTTCCACTACCGGGGAGCTGTTTTTT
clone_size: -
v_call: TRBV3-1
d_call: -
j_call: TRBJ2-2

cdr3_aa: CASSSMQSKNYGYTF
cdr3_nt: TGTGCCAGCAGTTCGATGCAGAGCAAGAATTATGGCTACACCTTC
clone_size: -
v_call: TRBV12-3/TRBV12-4
d_call: -
j_call: TRBJ1-2

cdr3_aa: CASSDTSALAASSTDTQYF
cdr3_nt: TGTGCCAGCAGCGACACTTCCGCGCTAGCGGCTTCTAGCACAGATACGCAGTATTTT
clone_size: -
v_call: TRBV9
d_call: TRBD2
j_call: TRBJ2-3

cdr3_aa: CSVGRFRGNTEAFF
cdr3_nt: TGCAGCGTTGGTCGCTTTAGGGGGAACACTGAAGCTTTCTTT
clone_size: once
v_call: TRBV29-1
d_call: -
j_call: TRBJ1-1

cdr3_aa: CASSDPGTSGTNEQFF
cdr3_nt: TGTGCCAGCAGCGACCCCGGGACTAGCGGGACTAATGAGCAGTTCTTC
clone_size: once
v_call: TRBV7-2
d_call: TRBD2
j_call: TRBJ2-1

cdr3_aa: CASSPVREPLYGYTF
cdr3_nt: TGTGCCAGCTCACCAGTCCGGGAACCCCTCTATGGCTACACCTTC
clone_size: -
v_call: TRBV18
d_call: -
j_call: TRBJ1-2

cdr3_aa: CASSSRVNEQFF
cdr3_nt: TGTGCCAGCAGTTCCAGGGTCAATGAGCAGTTCTTC
clone_size: -
v_call: TRBV12-3/TRBV12-4
d_call: -
j_call: TRBJ2-1

cdr3_aa: CSARILGQAYGYTF
cdr3_nt: TGCAGTGCTAGGATACTCGGACAGGCTTATGGCTACACCTTC
clone_size: -
v_call: TRBV20-1
d_call: TRBD1
j_call: TRBJ1-2

cdr3_aa: CASSVGVSAGGQGDTQYF
cdr3_nt: TGTGCCAGCAGCGTAGGTGTTTCAGCGGGGGGGCAAGGAGATACGCAGTATTTT
clone_size: -
v_call: TRBV9
d_call: TRBD2
j_call: TRBJ2-3

cdr3_aa: CSAGPGGGEKLFF
cdr3_nt: TGCAGTGCGGGACCCGGGGGGGGAGAAAAACTGTTTTTT
clone_size: -
v_call: TRBV20-1
d_call: -
j_call: TRBJ1-4

cdr3_aa: CATSRDFRRDTEAFF
cdr3_nt: TGTGCCACCAGCAGAGATTTCCGCAGGGACACTGAAGCTTTCTTT
clone_size: -
v_call: TRBV15
d_call: -
j_call: TRBJ1-1

cdr3_aa: CASSLPGTSDYNEQFF
cdr3_nt: TGCGCCAGCAGCTTACCCGGGACTTCAGACTACAATGAGCAGTTCTTC
clone_size: -
v_call: TRBV5-1
d_call: -
j_call: TRBJ2-1